This is a list of T cell receptor beta chains from one sample in a study of blood T cell repertoires in COVID-19. Only in-frame clones appear in the TCRdb table, and some are missing; sequencing was by immunoSEQ multiplex PCR. The sample has 650,000 to 800,000 clones; approximately 90% are singletons. The sample was peripheral blood. The receptors come from a woman in her late teens or twenties with acute or convalescent COVID-19. Each CDR3 is given with its conserved first and last residue. Fields, in order: V gene, clone size, J gene, D gene, CDR3 DNA, CDR3 protein. A D gene is named only where the DNA matches it firmly. A row's size may be missing; if present it is once, few, many or a size class.

v_gene: TRBV2; abundance: -; j_gene: TRBJ2-7; d_gene: -; CDR3nt: TGTGCCAGCAACAGGGACCCCTACGAGCAGTACTTC; CDR3aa: CASNRDPYEQYF
v_gene: TRBV14; abundance: -; j_gene: TRBJ1-2; d_gene: -; CDR3nt: TGTGCCAGCAGCCCCCGATTCGGGTACTATGGCTACACCTTC; CDR3aa: CASSPRFGYYGYTF
v_gene: TRBV5-8; abundance: -; j_gene: TRBJ1-5; d_gene: -; CDR3nt: TGTGCCAGCAGCTTAGGACAGCTTTGGCCCCAGCATTTT; CDR3aa: CASSLGQLWPQHF
v_gene: TRBV11-1; abundance: -; j_gene: TRBJ2-5; d_gene: -; CDR3nt: TGTGCCAGCAGCTTAGGGTTCCGGGAGACCCAGTACTTC; CDR3aa: CASSLGFRETQYF
v_gene: TRBV30; abundance: -; j_gene: TRBJ1-1; d_gene: TRBD1; CDR3nt: TGTGCCTGGCGGACAGGGTCCGCGGGGGTCAACACTGAAGCTTTCTTT; CDR3aa: CAWRTGSAGVNTEAFF
v_gene: TRBV9; abundance: -; j_gene: TRBJ1-2; d_gene: TRBD1; CDR3nt: TGTGCCAGCAGCCAACCCTCGGGGACAGATGGCTACACCTTC; CDR3aa: CASSQPSGTDGYTF
v_gene: TRBV4-1; abundance: -; j_gene: TRBJ1-3; d_gene: -; CDR3nt: TGCGCCAGCAGCCAAGAGGCCCAGGGCTTTGGAAACACCATATATTTT; CDR3aa: CASSQEAQGFGNTIYF
v_gene: TRBV11-2; abundance: once; j_gene: TRBJ2-4; d_gene: TRBD2; CDR3nt: TGTGCCAGCAGCCCCTGGGGTAGCGGGGGGGCGGTCTTC; CDR3aa: CASSPWGSGGAVF
v_gene: TRBV11-2; abundance: -; j_gene: TRBJ1-2; d_gene: TRBD1; CDR3nt: TGTGCCAGCAGCCAATGGGACAGGGACGCCTCTGGCTACACCTTC; CDR3aa: CASSQWDRDASGYTF
v_gene: TRBV9; abundance: -; j_gene: TRBJ1-1; d_gene: TRBD1; CDR3nt: TGTGCCAGCACAAGGACAGGGGGCATGAACACTGAAGCTTTCTTT; CDR3aa: CASTRTGGMNTEAFF
v_gene: TRBV12-3/TRBV12-4; abundance: few; j_gene: TRBJ2-1; d_gene: -; CDR3nt: TGTGCCAGCATGTCTTTCGGGGGTGAGCAGTTCTTC; CDR3aa: CASMSFGGEQFF
v_gene: TRBV5-1; abundance: -; j_gene: TRBJ1-1; d_gene: -; CDR3nt: TGCGCCAGCAGCTTGGGGCCCGAAGCTTTCTTT; CDR3aa: CASSLGPEAFF
v_gene: TRBV28; abundance: -; j_gene: TRBJ2-3; d_gene: TRBD2; CDR3nt: TGTGCCAGCAGTGTCCCGGGACTAGATGTGTCGGATACGCAGTATTTT; CDR3aa: CASSVPGLDVSDTQYF
v_gene: TRBV7-3; abundance: -; j_gene: TRBJ1-6; d_gene: -; CDR3nt: TGTGCCAGCAGCTTAAGGGGGGGTTCACCCCTCCACTTT; CDR3aa: CASSLRGGSPLHF
v_gene: TRBV28; abundance: -; j_gene: TRBJ1-2; d_gene: TRBD1; CDR3nt: TGTGCCAGCAGCCACAGGGGGGAAATCTATGGCTACACCTTC; CDR3aa: CASSHRGEIYGYTF
v_gene: TRBV23-1; abundance: -; j_gene: TRBJ1-1; d_gene: -; CDR3nt: TGCGCCAGCAGGGGTTGGGGGGAGGACACTGAAGCTTTCTTT; CDR3aa: CASRGWGEDTEAFF
v_gene: TRBV6-5; abundance: -; j_gene: TRBJ1-1; d_gene: -; CDR3nt: TGTGCCAGCTGCCTTCAGGGGTATTGCACTGAAGCTTTCTTT; CDR3aa: CASCLQGYCTEAFF
v_gene: TRBV12-3/TRBV12-4; abundance: once; j_gene: TRBJ1-1; d_gene: -; CDR3nt: TGTGCCAGCAGTTTTAGTGATGAAGCTTTCTTT; CDR3aa: CASSFSDEAFF
v_gene: TRBV7-7; abundance: -; j_gene: TRBJ2-2; d_gene: -; CDR3nt: TGTGCCAGCAGCCCTCTCCCCCTAAACACCGGGGAGCTGTTTTTT; CDR3aa: CASSPLPLNTGELFF
v_gene: TRBV19; abundance: -; j_gene: TRBJ1-2; d_gene: TRBD1; CDR3nt: TGTGCCAGTAGTATGACAGGGGCTTATGGCTACACCTTC; CDR3aa: CASSMTGAYGYTF
v_gene: TRBV4-1; abundance: -; j_gene: TRBJ2-1; d_gene: -; CDR3nt: TGCGCCAGCAGCCAGGTGGGGGCGCGTGAGCAGTTCTTC; CDR3aa: CASSQVGAREQFF
v_gene: TRBV5-6; abundance: -; j_gene: TRBJ2-5; d_gene: TRBD2; CDR3nt: TGTGCCAGCAGCCCCCCCGGGACTAGACCCCAAGAGACCCAGTACTTC; CDR3aa: CASSPPGTRPQETQYF
v_gene: TRBV25-1; abundance: -; j_gene: TRBJ1-3; d_gene: -; CDR3nt: TGTGCCAGCTCTACTGCCGGCTCTGGAAACACCATATATTTT; CDR3aa: CASSTAGSGNTIYF
v_gene: TRBV28; abundance: -; j_gene: TRBJ1-5; d_gene: -; CDR3nt: TGTGCCAGCAGTTTCCCAGGGGTGAGCAATCAGCCCCAGCATTTT; CDR3aa: CASSFPGVSNQPQHF
v_gene: TRBV5-4; abundance: -; j_gene: TRBJ1-1; d_gene: -; CDR3nt: TGTGCCAGCAGCCTCCGGGGGGGTATAGGAGCTGAAGCTTTCTTT; CDR3aa: CASSLRGGIGAEAFF
v_gene: TRBV6-1; abundance: -; j_gene: TRBJ1-2; d_gene: -; CDR3nt: TGTGCCAGCAGTGAAGTGGGGCCAGGGAACTATGGCTACACCTTC; CDR3aa: CASSEVGPGNYGYTF
v_gene: TRBV3-1/TRBV3-2; abundance: -; j_gene: TRBJ2-3; d_gene: TRBD1; CDR3nt: TGTGCCAGCAGCCAAGTCAGGAAAGGGGGCGGACGGGCAGATACGCAGTATTTT; CDR3aa: CASSQVRKGGGRADTQYF
v_gene: TRBV19; abundance: -; j_gene: TRBJ1-6; d_gene: -; CDR3nt: TGTGCCAGTAGTATGGTAGGGGGATGGTCACCCCTCCACTTT; CDR3aa: CASSMVGGWSPLHF
v_gene: TRBV18; abundance: -; j_gene: TRBJ2-7; d_gene: -; CDR3nt: TGCGCCAGCTCACCAGGCAGCTCCTACGAGCAGTACTTC; CDR3aa: CASSPGSSYEQYF
v_gene: TRBV27; abundance: -; j_gene: TRBJ2-5; d_gene: -; CDR3nt: TGTGCCAGCAGTTTATTTGGAGGGAGTGCCCAGTACTTC; CDR3aa: CASSLFGGSAQYF
v_gene: TRBV6-1; abundance: once; j_gene: TRBJ2-1; d_gene: TRBD2; CDR3nt: TGTGCCAGCAGTGAACAAGGACTAGCGGGGAAGGGTGAGCAGTTCTTC; CDR3aa: CASSEQGLAGKGEQFF
v_gene: TRBV9; abundance: -; j_gene: TRBJ1-3; d_gene: -; CDR3nt: TGTGCCAGCAGCGTAGGGAGCTCTGGAAACACCATATATTTT; CDR3aa: CASSVGSSGNTIYF
v_gene: TRBV24-1; abundance: -; j_gene: TRBJ2-1; d_gene: -; CDR3nt: TGTGCCACCAGTGTCAGCTCCTACAATGAGCAGTTCTTC; CDR3aa: CATSVSSYNEQFF
v_gene: TRBV5-5; abundance: -; j_gene: TRBJ1-2; d_gene: -; CDR3nt: TGTGCCAGCAGCTTGGCCTGGGGCTTGGACTATGGCTACACCTTC; CDR3aa: CASSLAWGLDYGYTF
v_gene: TRBV5-6; abundance: -; j_gene: TRBJ2-7; d_gene: -; CDR3nt: TGTGCCAGCAGCTTTACGGCAGGGCCATTCTACGAGCAGTACTTC; CDR3aa: CASSFTAGPFYEQYF
v_gene: TRBV6-1; abundance: -; j_gene: TRBJ1-5; d_gene: -; CDR3nt: TGTGCCAGCAGTGGGGGGACACAACTTAATAGGGGCAATCAGCCCCAGCATTTT; CDR3aa: CASSGGTQLNRGNQPQHF
v_gene: TRBV5-1; abundance: -; j_gene: TRBJ2-1; d_gene: -; CDR3nt: TGCGCCAGCAGTCTACCGGGCTCCTACAATGAGCAGTTCTTC; CDR3aa: CASSLPGSYNEQFF
v_gene: TRBV5-6; abundance: -; j_gene: TRBJ2-7; d_gene: TRBD2; CDR3nt: TGTGCCAGCAGCCCGGCTTCGGGAGCGGGGGGCCTCTACGAGCAGTACTTC; CDR3aa: CASSPASGAGGLYEQYF
v_gene: TRBV4-1; abundance: -; j_gene: TRBJ2-2; d_gene: -; CDR3nt: TGCGCCAGCAGCCAAGGGGCGGGGAGGATAAACACCGGGGAGCTGTTTTTT; CDR3aa: CASSQGAGRINTGELFF
v_gene: TRBV4-3; abundance: -; j_gene: TRBJ2-3; d_gene: TRBD1; CDR3nt: TGCGCCAGCAGCCAGGACGGACAGGGGTCCACCGATACGCAGTATTTT; CDR3aa: CASSQDGQGSTDTQYF
v_gene: TRBV11-2; abundance: -; j_gene: TRBJ1-2; d_gene: TRBD1; CDR3nt: TGTGCCAGCAGCTCCCCTAGACAGGGACGACGGTATGGCTACACCTTC; CDR3aa: CASSSPRQGRRYGYTF
v_gene: TRBV7-9; abundance: -; j_gene: TRBJ1-1; d_gene: -; CDR3nt: TGTGCCAGCAGCTTCTTCGGAGGAAGTGAAGCTTTCTTT; CDR3aa: CASSFFGGSEAFF
v_gene: TRBV25-1; abundance: once; j_gene: TRBJ1-2; d_gene: -; CDR3nt: TGTGCCAGCAGGTCGGACAAGAACTATGGCTACACCTTC; CDR3aa: CASRSDKNYGYTF
v_gene: TRBV25-1; abundance: once; j_gene: TRBJ1-5; d_gene: -; CDR3nt: TGTGCCAGCAGTGAGGGCCCTCAGACAGACCGGTTGAATCAGCCCCAGCATTTT; CDR3aa: CASSEGPQTDRLNQPQHF
v_gene: TRBV27; abundance: -; j_gene: TRBJ1-2; d_gene: -; CDR3nt: TGTGCCAGCAGTTTACACTTGGAGGAAGGGATATATGGCTACACCTTC; CDR3aa: CASSLHLEEGIYGYTF
v_gene: TRBV7-3; abundance: -; j_gene: TRBJ1-1; d_gene: -; CDR3nt: TGTGCCAGCAGCTTACAGGGAAACACTGAAGCTTTCTTT; CDR3aa: CASSLQGNTEAFF
v_gene: TRBV27; abundance: -; j_gene: TRBJ1-1; d_gene: TRBD1; CDR3nt: TGTGCCAGCAGTTTACGAGGGGGCGGCACTGAAGCTTTCTTT; CDR3aa: CASSLRGGGTEAFF
v_gene: TRBV21-1; abundance: -; j_gene: TRBJ2-7; d_gene: -; CDR3nt: TGTGCCAGCAGCAAACCCCGGCTAGCGGGCTCCTACGAGCAGTACTTC; CDR3aa: CASSKPRLAGSYEQYF
v_gene: TRBV5-6; abundance: -; j_gene: TRBJ2-6; d_gene: -; CDR3nt: TGTGCCAGCAGCTTGCTTGGAGCTACTGGGGCCAACGTCCTGACTTTC; CDR3aa: CASSLLGATGANVLTF
v_gene: TRBV5-1; abundance: -; j_gene: TRBJ1-1; d_gene: TRBD1; CDR3nt: TGCGCCAGTTCGACAGGGGCCGTAACGAACACTGAAGCTTTCTTT; CDR3aa: CASSTGAVTNTEAFF
v_gene: TRBV6-4; abundance: few; j_gene: TRBJ2-1; d_gene: -; CDR3nt: TGTGCCAGCAGTGCCGGGACAAACAATGAGCAGTTCTTC; CDR3aa: CASSAGTNNEQFF
v_gene: TRBV3-1/TRBV3-2; abundance: once; j_gene: TRBJ1-1; d_gene: -; CDR3nt: TGTGCCAGCAGCCAATTCGGTCCCGTCCTGGGGGGGCTCGGGACTGAAGCTTTCTTT; CDR3aa: CASSQFGPVLGGLGTEAFF
v_gene: TRBV7-2; abundance: -; j_gene: TRBJ2-3; d_gene: -; CDR3nt: TGTGCCAGCAGTCCTCTATCTAGCGCCTACACAGATACGCAGTATTTT; CDR3aa: CASSPLSSAYTDTQYF
v_gene: TRBV12-3/TRBV12-4; abundance: -; j_gene: TRBJ1-1; d_gene: -; CDR3nt: TGTGCCAGCAGCTTGGGCAGTGAAGCTTTCTTT; CDR3aa: CASSLGSEAFF
v_gene: TRBV6-2/TRBV6-3; abundance: -; j_gene: TRBJ1-4; d_gene: -; CDR3nt: TGTGCCAGCAGCCGTAAAAAACTGTTTTTT; CDR3aa: CASSRKKLFF
v_gene: TRBV4-3; abundance: -; j_gene: TRBJ1-1; d_gene: TRBD1; CDR3nt: TGCGCCAGCAGCCAAGGGAGGGGACAGGGGAAAACTGAAGCTTTCTTT; CDR3aa: CASSQGRGQGKTEAFF
v_gene: TRBV2; abundance: -; j_gene: TRBJ1-2; d_gene: -; CDR3nt: TGTGCCAGCAATTGGAGGGGTTCCTATGGCTACACCTTC; CDR3aa: CASNWRGSYGYTF